The present entry profiles one T cell receptor beta chain with its context. This entry is derived from a study of T cells in Graves' hyperthyroidism and ophthalmopathy. This CDR3 spans 15 amino acids. Trimming stripped 8 bases from V and 0 bases from J, with 16 bases between. Researchers took RNA transcripts and amplified the TCR beta CDR3 regions from them. With the HTBI primer set, the TCR CDR3 went through a first round of RT-PCR. Each CDR3 protein is one row after TCRdb ran MiXCR on the multiplex PCR reads. This repertoire shows 350,000 or so distinct CDR3 sequences, approximately 22% found once; its top ten account for around half.

The sequencing input was blood. This rearrangement joins TRBV12-3 or TRBV12-4 to TRBJ1-1; a weak D match, TRBD1 (5 bases). The receptor's source is a woman between 45 and 60 years old with Graves' hyperthyroidism. The CDR3 DNA reads TGTGCCAGCGTCCCGGGGGGACGGGTGAACACTGAAGCTTTCTTT. Translated: CASVPGGRVNTEAFF.